One sample yielded the 16 T cell receptor beta chains listed below, sequenced in a study of response to subunit inactivated influenza vaccine. TCRdb called the RT-PCR reads again in MiXCR, with one record for every CDR3 protein. The table includes roughly 650,000 distinct CDR3 sequences, around a sixth detected once. Sequencing was performed on PBMCs from blood, taken approximately 13 days after vaccination. These receptor sequences come from a man aged 45-60 years who received an inactivated influenza vaccine.

In this sample, this clonotype turned up a few times. V usage is TRBV20-1 and J usage is TRBJ1-2, with 8 bases that match TRBD1. Germline V gene data show CDR1 as DFQATT and CDR2 as SNEGSKA (reference sequence). CDR3 length equals 12 residues. Trimming removed 4 bases from V and 7 bases from J; junction bases left unmatched: 5. Written as DNA, the CDR3 is TGCAGTGCTACCCGGGACAGGAGTGGCTACACCTTC. It yields the protein CSATRDRSGYTF.

The V and J genes are TRBV12-3 or TRBV12-4 and TRBJ2-1, with unresolved D. This CDR3 contains 13 residues. V was cut by 5 bases and J by 4 bases, with 9 bases left in between. CDR3 in DNA: TGTGCCAGCAGTAGGACCGCGTACAATGAGCAGTTCTTC. Amino acids: CASSRTAYNEQFF.

This clonotype was observed many times. This chain's CDR3 is CSVEGLALGGELFF. CDR3 nucleotides: TGCAGCGTTGAGGGACTAGCGTTGGGTGGGGAGCTGTTTTTT. The rearrangement joins TRBV29-1 to TRBJ2-2, with TRBD2 identical over 10 bases. The CDR3 spans 14 residues. Germline V gene lookup returns CDR1 SQVTM and CDR2 ANQGSEA. The V segment lost 3 bases and the J segment 8 bases; nucleotides outside the gene matches: 6.

There are a few counts of this clonotype. CDR3 region: CASSLGQGGSEAFF. The CDR3 DNA sequence: TGTGCCAGCAGTCTGGGACAGGGTGGTTCTGAAGCTTTCTTT. The V call is TRBV7-9, the J call TRBJ1-1; 9 bases agree with TRBD1. Germline CDR1 reads SEHNR; CDR2 reads FQNEAQ (reference sequence). V lost 6 bases, J lost 6 bases, and 8 bases stayed unmatched. This CDR3 has 14 amino acids.

In this sample, this clonotype turned up a few times. V usage is TRBV20-1 and J usage is TRBJ2-1; 10 bases line up with TRBD2. Germline lookup yields CDR1 DFQATT and CDR2 SNEGSKA (reference sequence). The CDR3 covers 13 residues. The ends lost 7 bases at V and 8 bases at J; junction bases unmatched: 8. The CDR3: CSGKRGGLDEQFF. CDR3 in DNA: TGCAGTGGGAAGCGGGGGGGCCTCGATGAGCAGTTCTTC.

The CDR3 region is CASSRDGSIGNTIYF. In DNA, the CDR3 is TGCGCCAGCAGCCGGGACGGGTCTATTGGAAACACCATATATTTT. This rearrangement joins TRBV4-1 to TRBJ1-3, with D perhaps TRBD1 (5 bases). Trimming stripped 4 bases from V and 3 bases from J, with 13 bases between. This CDR3 has 15 residues. From germline, CDR1 is MGHRA and CDR2 YSYEKL.

This clonotype showed up just a few times. V is TRBV7-9 and J is TRBJ2-1; the D is unclear. The CDR3 is 11 residues long. Germline V lookup: CDR1 SEHNR, CDR2 FQNEAQ (reference sequence). Trimming shortened V by 4 bases and J by 10 bases, and 8 bases separated the two germline ends. Here the CDR3 reads CASSSGSEQFF. The CDR3 DNA follows: TGTGCCAGCAGCTCCGGGTCAGAGCAGTTCTTC.

The V and J genes are TRBV7-8 and TRBJ2-7, with D possibly TRBD1 on 6 matching bases. Trimming pared 5 bases from V and 2 bases from J, leaving 22 bases between. CDR1 is SGHVS, CDR2 FQNEAQ, per germline. CDR3 size: 17 residues. The CDR3 DNA reads TGTGCCAGCAGCAAGGGTCGTGGGGGCCGAGGGGCCTACGAGCAGTACTTC. Its protein product is CASSKGRGGRGAYEQYF.

This clonotype has only a few counts. This chain uses TRBV20-1 with TRBJ1-2; 11 bases are a match to TRBD1. J gave up 8 bases and V 4 bases, and 18 bases lay outside the gene matches. The CDR3 is 17 residues long. Per germline, CDR1 DFQATT and CDR2 SNEGSKA (reference sequence). CDR3: CSAIQTSGTGGGVGYTF. CDR3 nucleotides: TGCAGTGCTATCCAAACCTCCGGGACAGGGGGGGGTGTCGGCTACACCTTC.

This clonotype has a handful of counts. This chain connects TRBV27 to TRBJ2-1; TRBD1 matches 9 bases. The CDR3 contains 18 residues. V dropped 2 bases and J dropped 6; count of bases not matched to a gene: 14. Germline loops: CDR1 MNHEY, CDR2 SMNVEV (reference sequence). The chain's CDR3 is CASSLRVLGTGKGNEQFF. The DNA for the CDR3 is TGTGCCAGCAGTTTAAGAGTTTTAGGGACAGGGAAGGGCAATGAGCAGTTCTTC.

In its sample, this clonotype was seen a few times. J is TRBJ1-1 and V is TRBV5-1; D ambiguous. CDR3 length: 13 amino acids. V was clipped by 0 bases and J by 4 bases, with 7 bases between them. Looked up from germline, CDR1 is SGHRS and CDR2 is YFSETQ. The CDR3 sequence is CASSLDPATEAFF. CDR3 nucleotide sequence: TGCGCCAGCAGCTTGGACCCTGCCACTGAAGCTTTCTTT.

This chain joins TRBV6-1 and TRBJ2-1, with TRBD2 matching 12 bases. V was clipped by 5 bases and J by 9 bases; unmatched bases: 17. This CDR3 spans 18 amino acids. Germline loops: CDR1 MNHNS, CDR2 SASEGT. The CDR3 region has the DNA TGTGCCAGCAGTCCCTCCCAGAGACTAGCGGGAGTTGTCGTTGAGCAGTTCTTC. Amino acids: CASSPSQRLAGVVVEQFF.

This clonotype has a handful of counts. V usage is TRBV5-1 and J usage is TRBJ2-1; 12 positions match TRBD1. Germline assignment: CDR1 SGHRS and CDR2 YFSETQ. V lost 4 bases to trimming and J lost 8 bases; unmatched junction nucleotides: 13. This CDR3 has 17 amino acids. This chain's CDR3 is CASSIFSPGTGGDEQFF. Here the CDR3 DNA reads TGCGCCAGCAGCATATTTTCTCCCGGGACAGGGGGCGATGAGCAGTTCTTC.

This clonotype was picked up a small number of times. This chain links TRBV10-2 with TRBJ1-2; 8 bases line up with TRBD1. Trimming at V came to 10 bases and at J to 4 bases, leaving 8 bases not matched to a gene. This CDR3 spans 13 amino acids. Germline-derived CDR1 and CDR2 are WSHSY and SAAADI. CDR3 loop: CAINDGTGYGYTF. The CDR3 nucleotides are TGCGCCATCAACGACGGGACAGGCTATGGCTACACCTTC.

This clonotype was seen only a few times. In DNA, the CDR3 is TGTGCCAGCAGTTACCTCCCCTTTGGCTCTGGGGCCAACGTCCTGACTTTC. Translation gives CASSYLPFGSGANVLTF. The V call is TRBV6-5, the J call TRBJ2-6, with D unclear. Germline-derived CDR1 and CDR2 are MNHEY and SVGAGI. V lost 2 bases to trimming and J lost 0 bases, with 11 bases between them. This CDR3 is 17 amino acids long.

This clonotype was picked up a small number of times. This rearrangement joins TRBV28 to TRBJ2-4; tentative D call: TRBD1 (5 bases). CDR3 length: 13 residues. V lost 7 bases and J 3 bases, leaving 10 bases between the germline ends. Germline CDR1 is MDHEN and CDR2 is SYDVKM. This CDR3 reads CASNPTGKNIQYF. Written as DNA, the CDR3 is TGTGCCAGCAATCCTACAGGCAAAAACATTCAGTACTTC.